The 9 T cell receptor beta chains listed next were all sequenced from one sample in a study of T cells in Graves' hyperthyroidism and ophthalmopathy. RNA transcripts served as the template for amplifying TCR beta CDR3 regions. First-round RT-PCR of the TCR CDR3 relied on the HTBI primer set. A single record per CDR3 protein comes from TCRdb applying MiXCR to the multiplex PCR reads. The data show around 500,000 distinct CDR3 sequences, roughly 23% seen once. Sequencing input: blood. The receptors originated from a woman in her 70s with Graves' ophthalmopathy.

Only a few counts were recorded for this clonotype. The chain couples TRBV19 to TRBJ2-7; the match to TRBD1 covers 8 bases. The germline V gene encodes CDR1 LNHDA and CDR2 SQIVND (reference sequence). V dropped 7 bases and J dropped 2; count of bases not matched to a gene: 19. The CDR3 sequence is 18 residues long. CDR3 loop: CASTSPGTGTRCPYEQYF. CDR3 DNA sequence: TGTGCCAGTACCAGTCCCGGGACAGGAACCAGATGTCCCTACGAGCAGTACTTC. The complete variable domain, with remaining parts taken from reference TRBV19 and TRBJ2-7, reads DGGITQSPKYLFRKEGQNVTLSCEQNLNHDAMYWYRQDPGQGLRLIYYSQIVNDFQKGDIAEGYSVSREKKESFPLTVTSAQKNPTAFYLCASTSPGTGTRCPYEQYFGPGTRLTVT.

This clonotype has only a few counts. This chain connects TRBV18 to TRBJ2-1; maybe TRBD2 (6 bases). V was shortened by 6 bases and J by 4 bases, with 19 bases between the two germline ends. The CDR3 is made up of 16 amino acids. Germline values: CDR1 KGHSH, CDR2 LQKENI. The CDR3 loop reads CASSVISGTQYNEQFF. In DNA form, the CDR3 reads TGTGCCAGCTCGGTTATTAGCGGTACACAATACAATGAGCAGTTCTTC.

The rearrangement links TRBV10-3 to TRBJ1-2; 7 bases match TRBD1. The CDR3 has 13 amino acids. The trim removed 3 bases at V and 2 bases at J, leaving 0 bases unmatched. CDR1 and CDR2 from the germline V gene are ENHRY and SYGVKD. CDR3 DNA sequence: TGTGCCATCAGTGACAGGGGGAACTATGGCTACACCTTC. Translating it yields CAISDRGNYGYTF.

This clonotype has a count of ten or more. This chain joins TRBV7-2 and TRBJ2-5, with 10 bases aligning to TRBD1. Trimming cost V 5 bases and J 7 bases; bases outside gene matches: 7. The CDR3 has 14 residues. Germline V gene sequence: CDR1 SGHTA, CDR2 FQGNSA. CDR3 sequence (DNA): TGTGCCAGCAGCCCCGACAGGGGGCGAGGGACCCAGTACTTC. It translates to CASSPDRGRGTQYF. Filled out from reference TRBV7-2 and TRBJ2-5, the complete variable domain reads GAGVSQSPSNKVTEKGKDVELRCDPISGHTALYWYRQSLGQGLEFLIYFQGNSAPDKSGLPSDRFSAERTGGSVSTLTIQRTQQEDSAVYLCASSPDRGRGTQYFGPGTRLLVL.

This clonotype has only a few counts. This chain connects TRBV27 to TRBJ2-2; D is perhaps TRBD2 (7 bases). CDR3 size: 15 residues. The V end was cut by 4 bases, the J end by 6 bases, with 15 bases between. Per the germline V gene, CDR1 is MNHEY and CDR2 is SMNVEV (reference sequence). This CDR3 is CASSSFTGRAGELFF. CDR3 DNA sequence: TGTGCCAGCAGTTCTTTTACAGGGAGGGCCGGGGAGCTGTTTTTT.

The chain couples TRBV19 to TRBJ1-2, with 7 bases fitting TRBD1. The CDR3 consists of 15 residues. CDR1 is LNHDA, CDR2 SQIVND, per germline (reference sequence). J was trimmed by 3 bases and V by 3 bases; bases with no gene match: 7. CDR3 amino acids: CASSIRQGYYYGYTF. The CDR3 coding sequence is TGTGCCAGTAGTATCCGACAGGGATATTACTATGGCTACACCTTC. The whole variable domain, filled in from reference TRBV19 and TRBJ1-2, reads DGGITQSPKYLFRKEGQNVTLSCEQNLNHDAMYWYRQDPGQGLRLIYYSQIVNDFQKGDIAEGYSVSREKKESFPLTVTSAQKNPTAFYLCASSIRQGYYYGYTFGSGTRLTVV.

The chain combines TRBV5-1 with TRBJ2-3; 14 positions match TRBD2. The CDR3 extends over 16 amino acids. Germline V lookup: CDR1 SGHRS, CDR2 YFSETQ. The junction had 9 bases not matched to a gene; V was cut back by 5 bases and J by 7 bases. The CDR3 nucleotides read TGCGCCAGCAGAAGCGGACTAGCGGGAGGAATAAATACGCAGTATTTT. It codes for CASRSGLAGGINTQYF.

This clonotype was detected a few times. The chain uses TRBV12-3 or TRBV12-4 and TRBJ1-4; 9 positions agree with TRBD1. J lost 4 bases, V lost 6 bases, and 6 bases had no gene match. The CDR3 is made up of 15 amino acids. CDR3 DNA sequence: TGTGCCAGCAGACCACAGGGGGCCATTAATGAAAAACTGTTTTTT. Protein: CASRPQGAINEKLFF.

This clonotype was counted only a few times. The chain combines TRBV20-1 with TRBJ2-1; D gene unclear. The CDR3 contains 16 residues. Trimming took 6 bases from V and 0 from J, leaving 18 bases between them. Germline V gene lookup returns CDR1 DFQATT and CDR2 SNEGSKA (reference sequence). The CDR3 region has the DNA TGCAGTGCCCTTGAAGCTAGATTAGGCTCCTACAATGAGCAGTTCTTC. It yields the protein CSALEARLGSYNEQFF.